The 10 T cell receptor beta chains listed next were all sequenced from one sample in a study of neurological immune-mediated disorders. A single record per CDR3 protein comes from TCRdb applying MiXCR to the 5' RACE reads. The data show 60,000 or so distinct CDR3 sequences, with about 3.4% seen just once and approximately 6.6% held by the top ten. Source material: PBMCs. Receptor source: a woman aged 55-75 years with multiple sclerosis.

This clonotype was counted many times. V gene TRBV5-1 combines with J gene TRBJ2-7; 8 bases are a match to TRBD2. Per germline, CDR1 SGHRS and CDR2 YFSETQ. This CDR3 region has 16 residues. V gave up 3 bases and J gave up 4 bases; unmatched junction bases: 12. DNA for the CDR3: TGCGCCAGCAGCTCCCTCGTCGGGGGGGAGCAATACGAGCAGTACTTC. Translating it yields CASSSLVGGEQYEQYF.

This clonotype was detected many times. The chain employs TRBV3-1 and TRBJ1-4; D may be TRBD1 (6 bases). V lost 6 bases to trimming and J lost 6 bases, with 17 bases between them. CDR3 size: 15 residues. Germline CDR1 and CDR2: LGHDT and YNNKEL (reference sequence). The DNA of the CDR3 is TGTGCCAGCAGGAACACAGGGAGTCCGTATGAAAAACTGTTTTTT. It translates to CASRNTGSPYEKLFF.

This clonotype was seen at least ten times. This chain joins TRBV5-1 and TRBJ2-1; 8 bases align to TRBD1. V shed 4 bases, J shed 2 bases, and the junction held 5 bases outside the gene matches. CDR3 size: 15 residues. From germline, CDR1 is SGHRS and CDR2 YFSETQ. The CDR3 DNA sequence: TGCGCCAGCAGCCCCGAGACAGGGGCCTACAATGAGCAGTTCTTC. Translating it yields CASSPETGAYNEQFF.

This clonotype was seen many times. The rearrangement links TRBV20-1 to TRBJ1-5; possibly TRBD1 for D (6 bases). Trimming stripped 5 bases from V and 3 bases from J, with 17 bases between. Germline V lookup: CDR1 DFQATT, CDR2 SNEGSKA (reference sequence). The CDR3 runs to 15 residues. The CDR3 DNA reads as TGCAGTGCTCCTCCGGCGGGGGGCCTCAATCAGCCCCAGCATTTT. It translates to CSAPPAGGLNQPQHF.

This clonotype was observed many times. The V gene is TRBV5-1, the J gene TRBJ2-5; no firm D call. The CDR3 covers 15 residues. With 7 bases removed from V and 5 bases from J, the gap between germline ends came to 21 bases. Germline assignment: CDR1 SGHRS and CDR2 YFSETQ. CDR3 residues: CASLKTGSASETQYF. The DNA for the CDR3 is TGCGCCAGCCTGAAAACCGGCAGCGCATCGGAGACCCAGTACTTC. The full variable domain, completed using reference TRBV5-1 and TRBJ2-5, is KAGVTQTPRYLIKTRGQQVTLSCSPISGHRSVSWYQQTPGQGLQFLFEYFSETQRNKGNFPGRFSGRQFSNSRSEMNVSTLELGDSALYLCASLKTGSASETQYFGPGTRLLVL.

This clonotype was counted many times. V gene TRBV5-1 combines with J gene TRBJ2-7, with D maybe TRBD1 (6 bases). Trimming pared 3 bases from V and 3 bases from J, leaving 13 bases between. The germline CDR1 and CDR2 sequences are SGHRS and YFSETQ. The CDR3 has 14 amino acids. CDR3: CASSSVTGDYEQYF. The CDR3 DNA is TGCGCCAGCAGCTCGGTGACAGGAGACTACGAGCAGTACTTC.

This clonotype was detected ten times or more. Being one base from a much bigger clone, this may be a read error. The chain is built from TRBV5-1 and TRBJ2-1; either TRBD1 or TRBD2 may fit D (5 bases each). V was clipped by 1 base and J by 6 bases, with 11 bases between them. This CDR3 has 14 residues. Germline values: CDR1 SGHRS, CDR2 YFSETQ. CDR3 sequence (DNA): TGCGCCAGCAGCTTGTGGGTGGGACGCAATGAGCAGTTCTTC. The encoded protein is CASSLWVGRNEQFF.

V and J are TRBV10-2 and TRBJ2-4; either TRBD1 or TRBD2 may fit D (7 bases each). Trimming stripped 6 bases from V and 8 bases from J, with 17 bases between. Germline assignment: CDR1 WSHSY and CDR2 SAAADI. The CDR3 spans 14 residues. The CDR3 DNA reads TGCGCCAGCAGGGAGGGAGGGGGCGTGGACATTCAGTACTTC. This encodes CASREGGGVDIQYF.

This clonotype showed up many times. A junction boundary mismatches the germline segment, possibly from a read error. This chain connects TRBV20-1 to TRBJ2-2; tentative D call: TRBD1 (5 bases). This CDR3 comprises 12 residues. The germline V gene has CDR1 DFQATT and CDR2 SNEGSKA (reference sequence). In DNA form, the CDR3 reads TGCAGTGCTGGAGACAGCACCGGGGAGCTGTTTTTT. It codes for CSAGDSTGELFF.

This clonotype occurred many times. V gene TRBV2 combines with J gene TRBJ1-2; TRBD1 aligns across 8 bases. The CDR3 covers 15 residues. J was trimmed by 3 bases and V by 6 bases; bases with no gene match: 9. Looked up from germline, CDR1 is SNHLY and CDR2 is FYNNEI. The CDR3 sequence is CASRTLGQGYYGYTF. The CDR3, as DNA: TGTGCCAGCAGAACCCTCGGACAGGGATACTATGGCTACACCTTC.